This entry is about one T cell receptor (beta chain). The CDR3 is made up of 12 amino acids. Trimming left V 7 bases short and J 4 bases short, with 10 bases between. Looked up from germline, CDR1 is MNHNS and CDR2 is SASEGT. The method was immunoSEQ multiplex PCR; TCRdb's version includes in-frame clones alone and lacks a portion of them. This sample carries under 40,000 clones, roughly 95% of them seen once, and the ten largest clones take approximately 8.1%. The sample is drawn from a study of T cells in tuberculosis. This receptor was taken from a donor between 10 and 29 years old with latent tuberculosis or without tuberculosis infection. The chain has TRBV6-1 and TRBJ2-5; weak D call: TRBD1 (5 bases). The sample was PBMCs. For the CDR3, the DNA is TGTGCCAGCACCGACAGTAGAGAGACCCAGTACTTC. Its protein product is CASTDSRETQYF.